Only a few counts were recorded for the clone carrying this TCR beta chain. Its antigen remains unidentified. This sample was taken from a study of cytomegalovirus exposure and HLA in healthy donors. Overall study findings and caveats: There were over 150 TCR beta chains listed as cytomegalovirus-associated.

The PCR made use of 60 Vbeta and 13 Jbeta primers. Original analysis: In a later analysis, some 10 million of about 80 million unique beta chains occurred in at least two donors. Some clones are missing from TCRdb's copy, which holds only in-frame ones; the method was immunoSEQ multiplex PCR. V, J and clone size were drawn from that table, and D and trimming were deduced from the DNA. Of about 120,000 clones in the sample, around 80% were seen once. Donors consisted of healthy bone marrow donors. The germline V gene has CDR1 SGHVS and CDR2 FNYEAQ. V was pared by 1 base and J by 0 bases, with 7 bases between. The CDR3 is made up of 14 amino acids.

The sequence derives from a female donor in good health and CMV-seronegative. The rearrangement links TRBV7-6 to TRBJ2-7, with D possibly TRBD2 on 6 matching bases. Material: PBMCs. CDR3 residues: CASSLETSSYEQYF. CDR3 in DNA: TGTGCCAGCAGCTTAGAGACTAGCTCCTACGAGCAGTACTTC. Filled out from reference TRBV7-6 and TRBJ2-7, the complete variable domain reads GAGVSQSPRYKVTKRGQDVALRCDPISGHVSLYWYRQALGQGPEFLTYFNYEAQQDKSGLPNDRFSAERPEGSISTLTIQRTEQRDSAMYRCASSLETSSYEQYFGPGTRLTVT.